The rows below give T cell receptor beta chains drawn from one sample of a study of cytomegalovirus exposure and HLA in healthy donors. Generated by immunoSEQ multiplex PCR, the TCRdb table keeps only in-frame clones and is missing some. The sample includes roughly 79,000 clones. The sequenced material came from PBMCs. Receptors were obtained from a man aged 25-40 years in good health and CMV-seronegative. The CDR3 runs from the conserved cysteine through the conserved F or W. Each record gives: V gene, D gene, J gene, CDR3 DNA, CDR3 protein. The D gene is left open where the match is weak.

v_gene: TRBV5-1
d_gene: TRBD2
j_gene: TRBJ2-1
CDR3nt: TGCGCCAGCAGCTGGGGACTAGCGGGGCCCCAGGGGGACAATGAGCAGTTCTTC
CDR3aa: CASSWGLAGPQGDNEQFF

v_gene: TRBV5-1
d_gene: .
j_gene: TRBJ1-2
CDR3nt: TGCGCCAGCAGCTTGGATGGATTGGGGGGGGGCTACACCTTC
CDR3aa: CASSLDGLGGGYTF

v_gene: TRBV18
d_gene: .
j_gene: TRBJ2-3
CDR3nt: TGTGCCAGCTCACCAGGCCGAGATACGCAGTATTTT
CDR3aa: CASSPGRDTQYF

v_gene: TRBV4-1
d_gene: TRBD2
j_gene: TRBJ2-7
CDR3nt: TGCGCCAGCAGCCAGGGCCCGGGACTAGCGGGGGTCGCCGAGCAGTACTTC
CDR3aa: CASSQGPGLAGVAEQYF

v_gene: TRBV10-3
d_gene: TRBD1
j_gene: TRBJ2-3
CDR3nt: TGTGCCATCAGTGACCCAGGGGGTATAACAGATACGCAGTATTTT
CDR3aa: CAISDPGGITDTQYF

v_gene: TRBV7-2
d_gene: .
j_gene: TRBJ1-5
CDR3nt: TGTGCCAGCAGCTTAGCGCCCTGGGGAGGGGGGTATAGCAATCAGCCCCAGCATTTT
CDR3aa: CASSLAPWGGGYSNQPQHF

v_gene: TRBV6-1
d_gene: TRBD2
j_gene: TRBJ2-7
CDR3nt: TGTGCCAGCAGTGAGGGCGGGACTAGCGCCTACGAGCAGTACTTC
CDR3aa: CASSEGGTSAYEQYF

v_gene: TRBV6-1
d_gene: .
j_gene: TRBJ1-1
CDR3nt: TGTGCCAGCAGTGAGGATTTCGGAGGGACTGAAGCTTTCTTT
CDR3aa: CASSEDFGGTEAFF

v_gene: TRBV5-1
d_gene: .
j_gene: TRBJ1-2
CDR3nt: TGCGCCAGCAGCTTTGACGGTAGACAGTACAACTATGGCTACACCTTC
CDR3aa: CASSFDGRQYNYGYTF

v_gene: TRBV27
d_gene: TRBD1
j_gene: TRBJ1-1
CDR3nt: TGTGCCATCGGACAGGGTTGGGAAGCTTTCTTT
CDR3aa: CAIGQGWEAFF

v_gene: TRBV5-1
d_gene: TRBD1
j_gene: TRBJ1-1
CDR3nt: TGCGCCAGCAGCTTGGAGTCACAGGGGACTGAAGCTTTCTTT
CDR3aa: CASSLESQGTEAFF

v_gene: TRBV5-1
d_gene: TRBD2
j_gene: TRBJ2-5
CDR3nt: TGCGCCAGCAGCTTAAGACTAGCGGGCCTCCAAGAGACCCAGTACTTC
CDR3aa: CASSLRLAGLQETQYF

v_gene: TRBV2
d_gene: .
j_gene: TRBJ2-7
CDR3nt: TGTGCCAGCAGCGCCATCCGGGGTGACCTCTACGAGCAGTACTTC
CDR3aa: CASSAIRGDLYEQYF

v_gene: TRBV5-1
d_gene: .
j_gene: TRBJ1-1
CDR3nt: TGCGCCAGCAGCTTGAGCAGGGGCAACACTGAAGCTTTCTTT
CDR3aa: CASSLSRGNTEAFF

v_gene: TRBV6-6
d_gene: TRBD1
j_gene: TRBJ2-7
CDR3nt: TGTGCCAGCAGCAGCTGGGACAGGGGGCAATACGAGCAGTACTTC
CDR3aa: CASSSWDRGQYEQYF

v_gene: TRBV5-1
d_gene: TRBD2
j_gene: TRBJ2-5
CDR3nt: TGCGCCAGCAGCCCGGGACTAGCGGGGGAGACCCAGTACTTC
CDR3aa: CASSPGLAGETQYF

v_gene: TRBV5-1
d_gene: TRBD2
j_gene: TRBJ2-7
CDR3nt: TGCGCCAGCAGCTTGGACCTCCCGACTAGCGGTTACTCCTACGAGCAGTACTTC
CDR3aa: CASSLDLPTSGYSYEQYF

v_gene: TRBV5-6
d_gene: TRBD1
j_gene: TRBJ1-2
CDR3nt: TGTGCCAGCAGCTTGGACAGGGGGCAATCTACCTCTAACTATGGCTACACCTTC
CDR3aa: CASSLDRGQSTSNYGYTF